This T cell receptor (beta chain) comes out of a study of T cell repertoires in cytomegalovirus infection. Details on this clonotype: The antigen is unknown.

The germline V gene has CDR1 ENHRY and CDR2 SYGVKD. The CDR3 is 13 amino acids. Trimming shortened V by 3 bases and J by 3 bases, and 8 bases separated the two germline ends. MiXCR, applied by TCRdb to the reads, yields one record per CDR3 protein. The sample lists about half a million distinct CDR3 sequences, roughly a third seen once, with roughly a sixth in the top ten. The study, taken as a whole, reports: What dominated the ex vivo response were HLA-C-restricted CMV-specific TCR beta clonotypes. Identification of carriers of CMV plus the relevant HLA was performed using cumulative public TCR beta family frequency.

Here the sequenced sample was cultured PBMCs, taken from culture after CMV antigen stimulation. This receptor was obtained from a human donor in good health (CMV status not recorded). Some clones in this sample may be carry-over from other donors' samples. The chain links TRBV10-3 to TRBJ2-5; D is undetermined. The CDR3 sequence: CAISDSREETQYF. CDR3 nucleotide sequence: TGTGCCATCAGTGACTCTAGAGAAGAGACCCAGTACTTC.